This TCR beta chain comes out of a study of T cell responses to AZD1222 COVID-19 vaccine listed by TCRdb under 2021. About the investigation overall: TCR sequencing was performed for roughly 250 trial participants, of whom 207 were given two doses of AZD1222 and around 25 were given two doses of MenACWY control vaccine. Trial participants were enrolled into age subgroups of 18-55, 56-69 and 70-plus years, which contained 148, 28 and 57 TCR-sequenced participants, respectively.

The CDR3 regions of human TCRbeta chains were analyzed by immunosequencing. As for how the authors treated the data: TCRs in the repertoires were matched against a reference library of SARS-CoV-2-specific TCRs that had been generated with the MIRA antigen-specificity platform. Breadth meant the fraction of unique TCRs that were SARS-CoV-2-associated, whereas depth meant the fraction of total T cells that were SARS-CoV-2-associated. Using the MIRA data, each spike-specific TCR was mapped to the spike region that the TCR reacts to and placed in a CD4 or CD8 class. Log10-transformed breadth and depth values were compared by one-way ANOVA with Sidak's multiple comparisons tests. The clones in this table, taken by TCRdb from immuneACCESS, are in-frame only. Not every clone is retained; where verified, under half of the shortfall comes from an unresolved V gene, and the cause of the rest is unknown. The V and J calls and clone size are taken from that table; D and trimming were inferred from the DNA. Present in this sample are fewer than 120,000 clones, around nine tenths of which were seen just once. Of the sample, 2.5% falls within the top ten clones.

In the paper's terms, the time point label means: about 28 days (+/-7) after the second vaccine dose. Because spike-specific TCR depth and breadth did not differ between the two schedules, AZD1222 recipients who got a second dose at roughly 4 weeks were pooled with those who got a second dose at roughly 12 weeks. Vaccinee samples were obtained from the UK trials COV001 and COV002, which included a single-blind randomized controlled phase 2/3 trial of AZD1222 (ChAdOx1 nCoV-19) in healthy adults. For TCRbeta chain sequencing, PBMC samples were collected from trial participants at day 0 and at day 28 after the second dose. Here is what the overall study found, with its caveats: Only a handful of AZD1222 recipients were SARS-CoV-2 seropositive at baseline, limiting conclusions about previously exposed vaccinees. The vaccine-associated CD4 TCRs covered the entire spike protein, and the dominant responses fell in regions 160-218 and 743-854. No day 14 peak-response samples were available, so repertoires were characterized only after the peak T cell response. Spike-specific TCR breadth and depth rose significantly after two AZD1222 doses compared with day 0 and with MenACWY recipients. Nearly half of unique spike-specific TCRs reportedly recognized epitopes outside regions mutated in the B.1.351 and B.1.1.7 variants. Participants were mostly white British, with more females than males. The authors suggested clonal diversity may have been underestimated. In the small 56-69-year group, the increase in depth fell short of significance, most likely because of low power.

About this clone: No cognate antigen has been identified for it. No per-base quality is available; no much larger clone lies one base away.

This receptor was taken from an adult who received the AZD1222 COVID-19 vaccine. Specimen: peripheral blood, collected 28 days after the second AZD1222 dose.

The sequence in DNA is TGTGCCAGCGGAGGTCTCACCCGTAGCTCACCCCTCCACTTT. It translates as CASGGLTRSSPLHF. The chain is made from TRBV2 and TRBJ1-6, with no D gene named confidently. V lost 8 bases and J lost 10 bases; the stretch between them is 18 bases long. Sequences SNHLY (CDR1) and FYNNEI (CDR2) are obtained from the germline V gene. The CDR3 holds 14 amino acids from the cysteine to the phenylalanine. Only the CDR3 DNA stays, 42 bases, in frame from base 1.